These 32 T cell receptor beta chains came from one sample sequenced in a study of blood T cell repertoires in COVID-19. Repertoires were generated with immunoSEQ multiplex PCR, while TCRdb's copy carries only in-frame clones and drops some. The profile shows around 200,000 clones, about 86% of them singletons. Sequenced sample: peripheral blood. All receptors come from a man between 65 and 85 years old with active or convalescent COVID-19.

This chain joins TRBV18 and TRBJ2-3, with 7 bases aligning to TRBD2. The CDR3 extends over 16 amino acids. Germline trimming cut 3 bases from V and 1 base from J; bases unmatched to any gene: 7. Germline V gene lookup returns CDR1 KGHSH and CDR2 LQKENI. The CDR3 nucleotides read TGTGCCAGCTCACCCGAGATAGCGGGTGGCACAGATACGCAGTATTTT. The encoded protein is CASSPEIAGGTDTQYF.

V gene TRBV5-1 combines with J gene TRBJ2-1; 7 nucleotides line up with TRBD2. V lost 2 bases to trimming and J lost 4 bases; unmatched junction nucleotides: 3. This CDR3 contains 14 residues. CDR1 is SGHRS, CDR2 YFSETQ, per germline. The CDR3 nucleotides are TGCGCCAGCAGCTTAAGCGGGGATTACAATGAGCAGTTCTTC. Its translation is CASSLSGDYNEQFF.

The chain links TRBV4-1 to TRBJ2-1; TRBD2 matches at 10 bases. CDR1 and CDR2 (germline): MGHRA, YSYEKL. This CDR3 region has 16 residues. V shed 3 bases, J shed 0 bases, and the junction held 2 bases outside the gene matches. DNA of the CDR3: TGCGCCAGCAGCCAGTCTAGCGGGAGCTCCTACAATGAGCAGTTCTTC. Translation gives CASSQSSGSSYNEQFF.

The CDR3 sequence: CASAGTVSTDTQYF. In DNA, the CDR3 is TGCGCCAGCGCCGGGACAGTAAGCACAGATACGCAGTATTTT. The gene calls are TRBV5-1 and TRBJ2-3; 7 positions agree with TRBD1. The CDR3 consists of 14 residues. Germline V gives CDR1 SGHRS, CDR2 YFSETQ. The V and J ends lost 7 bases and 0 bases, in that order; junction bases with no gene match: 5.

The CDR3 nucleotides read TGTGCCACCAGCAGTTACCTGCAAGAGGCTTTCTTT. This sequence encodes CATSSYLQEAFF. V gene TRBV15 combines with J gene TRBJ1-1; D is ambiguous. Germline values: CDR1 LNHNV, CDR2 YYDKDF (reference sequence). The CDR3 sequence is 12 residues long. Trimming shortened V by 3 bases and J by 11 bases, and 13 bases separated the two germline ends.

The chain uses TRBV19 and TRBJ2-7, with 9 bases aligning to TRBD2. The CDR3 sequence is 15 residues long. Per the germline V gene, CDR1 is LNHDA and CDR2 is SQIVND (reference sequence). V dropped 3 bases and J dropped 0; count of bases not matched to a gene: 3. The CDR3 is CASSILAGRSYEQYF. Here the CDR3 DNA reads TGTGCCAGTAGTATCCTAGCGGGACGCTCCTACGAGCAGTACTTC.

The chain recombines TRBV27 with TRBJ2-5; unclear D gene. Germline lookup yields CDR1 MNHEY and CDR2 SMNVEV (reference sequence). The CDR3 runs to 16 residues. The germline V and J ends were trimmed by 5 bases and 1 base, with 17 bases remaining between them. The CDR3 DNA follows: TGTGCCAGCAGTCCCGATCTCAGGCCTCTCCAAGAGACCCAGTACTTC. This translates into CASSPDLRPLQETQYF.

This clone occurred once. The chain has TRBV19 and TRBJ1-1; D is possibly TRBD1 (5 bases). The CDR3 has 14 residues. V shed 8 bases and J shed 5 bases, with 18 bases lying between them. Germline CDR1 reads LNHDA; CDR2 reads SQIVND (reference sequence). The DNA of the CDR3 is TGTGCCAGTTCTTCCCGGCAGGGAACAACTGAAGCTTTCTTT. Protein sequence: CASSSRQGTTEAFF.

The CDR3 DNA reads as TGTGCCAGCAGCTTGGACAGGGGTTTCAATGAGCAGTTCTTC. The encoded protein is CASSLDRGFNEQFF. The gene calls are TRBV7-2 and TRBJ2-1; 9 bases are a match to TRBD1. This CDR3 is built from 14 residues. CDR1 and CDR2 (germline): SGHTA, FQGNSA. With 3 bases clipped from V and 6 bases from J, the junction kept 3 bases outside the gene matches. The entire variable domain, with the rest obtained from reference TRBV7-2 and TRBJ2-1, is as follows: GAGVSQSPSNKVTEKGKDVELRCDPISGHTALYWYRQSLGQGLEFLIYFQGNSAPDKSGLPSDRFSAERTGGSVSTLTIQRTQQEDSAVYLCASSLDRGFNEQFFGPGTRLTVL.

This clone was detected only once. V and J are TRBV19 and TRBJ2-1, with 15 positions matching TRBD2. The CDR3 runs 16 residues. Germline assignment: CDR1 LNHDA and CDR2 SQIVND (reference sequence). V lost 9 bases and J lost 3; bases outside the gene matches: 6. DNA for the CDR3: TGTGCCAGCTCACGGACTAGCGGGAGGGACTACAATGAGCAGTTCTTC. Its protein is CASSRTSGRDYNEQFF. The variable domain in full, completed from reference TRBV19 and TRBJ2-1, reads DGGITQSPKYLFRKEGQNVTLSCEQNLNHDAMYWYRQDPGQGLRLIYYSQIVNDFQKGDIAEGYSVSREKKESFPLTVTSAQKNPTAFYLCASSRTSGRDYNEQFFGPGTRLTVL.

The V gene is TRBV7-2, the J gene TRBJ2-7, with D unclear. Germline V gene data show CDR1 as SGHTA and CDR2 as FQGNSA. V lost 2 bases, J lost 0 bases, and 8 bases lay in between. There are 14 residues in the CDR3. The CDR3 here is CASSLSRRSYEQYF. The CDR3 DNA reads TGTGCCAGCAGCTTATCGCGCCGCTCCTACGAGCAGTACTTC. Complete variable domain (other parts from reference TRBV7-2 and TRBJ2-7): GAGVSQSPSNKVTEKGKDVELRCDPISGHTALYWYRQSLGQGLEFLIYFQGNSAPDKSGLPSDRFSAERTGGSVSTLTIQRTQQEDSAVYLCASSLSRRSYEQYFGPGTRLTVT.

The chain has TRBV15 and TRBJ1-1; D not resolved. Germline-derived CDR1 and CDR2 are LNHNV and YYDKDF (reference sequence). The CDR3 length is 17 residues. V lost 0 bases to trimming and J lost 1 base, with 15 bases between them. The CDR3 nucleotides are TGTGCCACCAGCAGAGATGGGCAGGTCCGCCAGAACACTGAAGCTTTCTTT. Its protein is CATSRDGQVRQNTEAFF.

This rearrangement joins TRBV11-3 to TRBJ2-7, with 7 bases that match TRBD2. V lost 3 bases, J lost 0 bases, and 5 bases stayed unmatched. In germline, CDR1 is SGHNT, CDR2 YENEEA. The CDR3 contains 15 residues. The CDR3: CASSLGAGSSYEQYF. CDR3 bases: TGTGCCAGCAGCTTGGGAGCGGGAAGCTCCTACGAGCAGTACTTC. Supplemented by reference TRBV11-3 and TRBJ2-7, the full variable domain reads EAGVVQSPRYKIIEKKQPVAFWCNPISGHNTLYWYLQNLGQGPELLIRYENEEAVDDSQLPKDRFSAERLKGVDSTLKIQPAELGDSAVYLCASSLGAGSSYEQYFGPGTRLTVT.

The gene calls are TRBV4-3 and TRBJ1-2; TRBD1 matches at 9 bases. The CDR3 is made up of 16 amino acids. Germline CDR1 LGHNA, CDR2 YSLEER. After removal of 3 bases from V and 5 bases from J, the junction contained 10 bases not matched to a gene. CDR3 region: CASSQGQGQTGYGYTF. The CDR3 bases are TGCGCCAGCAGCCAGGGACAGGGTCAAACGGGGTATGGCTACACCTTC.

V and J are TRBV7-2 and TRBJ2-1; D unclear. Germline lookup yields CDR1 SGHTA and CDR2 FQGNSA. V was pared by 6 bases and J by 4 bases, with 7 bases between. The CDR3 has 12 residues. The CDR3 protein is CASSSQYNEQFF. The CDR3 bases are TGTGCCAGCAGTTCCCAGTACAATGAGCAGTTCTTC.

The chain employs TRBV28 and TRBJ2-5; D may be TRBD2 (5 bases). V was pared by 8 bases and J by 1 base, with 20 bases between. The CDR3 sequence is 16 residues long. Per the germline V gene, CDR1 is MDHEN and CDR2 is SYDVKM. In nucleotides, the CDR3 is TGTGCCAGCGGCCTCGGGGATGGGCGACTCCAAGAGACCCAGTACTTC. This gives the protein CASGLGDGRLQETQYF.

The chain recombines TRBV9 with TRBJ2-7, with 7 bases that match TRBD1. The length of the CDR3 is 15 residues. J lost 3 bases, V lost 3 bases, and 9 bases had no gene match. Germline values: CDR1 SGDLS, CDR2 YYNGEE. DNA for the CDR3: TGTGCCAGCAGCGAGGGGACAGCTACCCTCTACGAGCAGTACTTC. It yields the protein CASSEGTATLYEQYF.

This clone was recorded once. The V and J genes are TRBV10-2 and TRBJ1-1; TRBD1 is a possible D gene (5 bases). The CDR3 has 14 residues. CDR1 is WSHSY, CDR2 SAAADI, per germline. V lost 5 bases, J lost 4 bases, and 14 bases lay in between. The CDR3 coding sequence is TGCGCCAGCAGTAGGAGGGGCTTGGGCACTGAAGCTTTCTTT. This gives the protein CASSRRGLGTEAFF.

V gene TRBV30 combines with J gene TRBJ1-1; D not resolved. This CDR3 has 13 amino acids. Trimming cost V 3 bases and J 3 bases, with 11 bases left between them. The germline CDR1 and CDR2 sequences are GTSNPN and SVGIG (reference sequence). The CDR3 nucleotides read TGTGCCTGGAGCGGCCGACGGGACACTGAAGCTTTCTTT. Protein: CAWSGRRDTEAFF.

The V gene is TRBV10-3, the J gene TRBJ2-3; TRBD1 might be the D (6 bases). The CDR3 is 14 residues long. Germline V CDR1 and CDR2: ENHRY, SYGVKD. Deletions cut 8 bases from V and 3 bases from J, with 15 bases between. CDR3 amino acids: CAIAHKQGTDTQYF. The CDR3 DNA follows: TGTGCCATCGCTCACAAACAGGGAACAGATACGCAGTATTTT.

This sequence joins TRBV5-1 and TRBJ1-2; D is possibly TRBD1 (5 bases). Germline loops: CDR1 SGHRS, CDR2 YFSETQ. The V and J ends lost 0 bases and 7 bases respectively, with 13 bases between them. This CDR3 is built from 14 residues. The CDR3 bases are TGCGCCAGCAGCTTGGGGCAGGGATACGGTGGCTACACCTTC. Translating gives CASSLGQGYGGYTF.

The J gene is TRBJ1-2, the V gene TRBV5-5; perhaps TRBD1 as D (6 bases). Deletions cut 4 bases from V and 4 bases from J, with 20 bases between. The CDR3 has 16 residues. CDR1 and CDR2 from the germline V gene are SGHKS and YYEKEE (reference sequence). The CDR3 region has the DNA TGTGCCAGCAGCCAAATCCTCCAGGGGAGCCTCTATGGCTACACCTTC. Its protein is CASSQILQGSLYGYTF.

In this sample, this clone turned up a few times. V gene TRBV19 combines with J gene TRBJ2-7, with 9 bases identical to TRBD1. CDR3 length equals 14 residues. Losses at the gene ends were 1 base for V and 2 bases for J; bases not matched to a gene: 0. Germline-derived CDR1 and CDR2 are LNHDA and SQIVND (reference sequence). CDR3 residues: CASSIGQGAYEQYF. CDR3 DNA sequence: TGTGCCAGTAGTATAGGACAGGGGGCCTACGAGCAGTACTTC.

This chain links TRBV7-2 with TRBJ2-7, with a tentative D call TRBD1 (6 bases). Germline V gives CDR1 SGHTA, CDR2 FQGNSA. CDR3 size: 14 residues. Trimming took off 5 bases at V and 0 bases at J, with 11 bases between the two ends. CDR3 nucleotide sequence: TGTGCCAGCAGCGAACGACAGGCCTCCTACGAGCAGTACTTC. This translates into CASSERQASYEQYF.

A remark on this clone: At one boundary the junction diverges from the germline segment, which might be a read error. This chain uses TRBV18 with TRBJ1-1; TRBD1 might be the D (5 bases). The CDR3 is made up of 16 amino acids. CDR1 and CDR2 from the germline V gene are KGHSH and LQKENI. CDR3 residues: CASSPQPPSGNAEAFF. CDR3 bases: TGTGCCAGCTCACCCCAGCCACCCTCAGGGAACGCTGAAGCTTTCTTT.

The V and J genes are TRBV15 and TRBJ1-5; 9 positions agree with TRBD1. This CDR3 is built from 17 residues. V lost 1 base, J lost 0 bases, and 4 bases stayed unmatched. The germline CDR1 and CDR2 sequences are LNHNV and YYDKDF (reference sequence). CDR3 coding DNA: TGTGCCACCAGCAGAGTTCGGACAGGGGATAGCAATCAGCCCCAGCATTTT. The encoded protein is CATSRVRTGDSNQPQHF.

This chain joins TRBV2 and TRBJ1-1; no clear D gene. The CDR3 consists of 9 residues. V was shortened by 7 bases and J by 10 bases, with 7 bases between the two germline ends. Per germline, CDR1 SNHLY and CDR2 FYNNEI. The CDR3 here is CASKTGAFF. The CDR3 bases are TGTGCCAGCAAGACGGGAGCTTTCTTT.

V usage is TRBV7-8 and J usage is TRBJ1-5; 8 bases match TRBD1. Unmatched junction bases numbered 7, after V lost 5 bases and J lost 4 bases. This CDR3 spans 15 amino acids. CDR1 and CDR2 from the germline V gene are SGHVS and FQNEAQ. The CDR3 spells CASSKDRGGNQPQHF. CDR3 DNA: TGTGCCAGCAGCAAAGACAGGGGAGGGAATCAGCCCCAGCATTTT.

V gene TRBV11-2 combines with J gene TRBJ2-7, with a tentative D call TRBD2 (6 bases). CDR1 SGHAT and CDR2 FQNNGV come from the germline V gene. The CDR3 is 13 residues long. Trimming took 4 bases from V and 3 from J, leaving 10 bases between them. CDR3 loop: CASSWTISYEQYF. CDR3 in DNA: TGTGCCAGCAGCTGGACTATCAGCTACGAGCAGTACTTC.

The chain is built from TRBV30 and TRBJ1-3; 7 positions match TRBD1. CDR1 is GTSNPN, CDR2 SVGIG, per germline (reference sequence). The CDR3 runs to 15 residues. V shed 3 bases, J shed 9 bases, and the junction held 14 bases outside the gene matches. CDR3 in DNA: TGTGCCTGGAGGGGGACAGCGGTATTAGGCGGCACCATATATTTT. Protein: CAWRGTAVLGGTIYF.

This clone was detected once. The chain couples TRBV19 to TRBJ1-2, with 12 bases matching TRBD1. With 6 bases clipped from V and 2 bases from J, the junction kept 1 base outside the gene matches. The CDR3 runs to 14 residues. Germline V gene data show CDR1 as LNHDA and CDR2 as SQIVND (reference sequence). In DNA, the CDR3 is TGTGCCAGTAGGGGGACAGGGGGCAACTATGGCTACACCTTC. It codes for CASRGTGGNYGYTF. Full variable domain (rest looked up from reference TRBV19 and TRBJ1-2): DGGITQSPKYLFRKEGQNVTLSCEQNLNHDAMYWYRQDPGQGLRLIYYSQIVNDFQKGDIAEGYSVSREKKESFPLTVTSAQKNPTAFYLCASRGTGGNYGYTFGSGTRLTVV.

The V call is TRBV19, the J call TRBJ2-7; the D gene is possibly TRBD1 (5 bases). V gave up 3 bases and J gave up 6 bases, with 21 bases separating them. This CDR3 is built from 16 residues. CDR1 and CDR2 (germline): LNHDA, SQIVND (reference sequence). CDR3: CASSINPRAFSGEQYF. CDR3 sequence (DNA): TGTGCCAGTAGTATTAACCCCAGGGCCTTCTCAGGCGAGCAGTACTTC.